Listed below are T cell receptor beta chains from one sample, sequenced in a study of metastatic and nonmetastatic thyroid tumors. With MiXCR, TCRdb called clones anew from the PCR reads. This sample has 40,000 to 55,000 clones, with around 15% found just once. What was sequenced was blood. These receptors originate from a female donor with papillary thyroid cancer or a benign thyroid nodule (not recorded which). Some clones in this sample may be carry-over from other donors' samples. Each CDR3 is given with its conserved first and last residue. A D gene is named only where the DNA matches it firmly. Only part of the rows carry a size: once, few, many, or a class if the clone is expanded.

clone size | J gene | D gene | V gene | CDR3 protein | CDR3 DNA
. | TRBJ1-4 | . | TRBV5-1 | CASSLGGATNEKLFF | TGCGCCAGCAGCTTGGGAGGGGCAACTAATGAAAAACTGTTTTTT
. | TRBJ2-3 | . | TRBV20-1 | CSARPLARGTDTQYF | TGCAGTGCTAGGCCCCTAGCCCGGGGCACAGATACGCAGTATTTT
many | TRBJ1-1 | . | TRBV19 | CASSYTGALNTEAFF | TGTGCCAGTAGTTACACCGGGGCCTTAAACACTGAAGCTTTCTTT
many | TRBJ2-2 | . | TRBV24-1 | CATSDRGGTNTGELFF | TGTGCCACCAGTGATAGGGGCGGAACGAACACCGGGGAGCTGTTTTTT
. | TRBJ1-3 | TRBD1 | TRBV12-3/TRBV12-4 | CASSFRRQGLAGNTIYF | TGTGCCAGCAGTTTTAGAAGACAGGGGCTAGCTGGAAACACCATATATTTT
many | TRBJ1-2 | TRBD1 | TRBV6-1 | CASSTGQTTNYGYTF | TGTGCCAGCAGTACGGGACAGACTACTAACTATGGCTACACCTTC
many | TRBJ2-1 | TRBD2 | TRBV4-1 | CASSQEGMGAGPRNEQFF | TGCGCCAGCAGCCAAGAGGGGATGGGAGCGGGACCGAGGAATGAGCAGTTCTTC
many | TRBJ2-3 | . | TRBV9 | CASSVSSVGTDTQYF | TGTGCCAGCAGCGTATCAAGCGTTGGGACAGATACGCAGTATTTT
many | TRBJ2-1 | . | TRBV6-1 | CASSQSGSRGNEQFF | TGTGCCAGCAGTCAAAGCGGATCTAGGGGAAATGAGCAGTTCTTC
few | TRBJ1-2 | . | TRBV6-1 | CASSEGGRGYGYTF | TGTGCCAGCAGTGAAGGGGGCAGGGGCTATGGCTACACCTTC
many | TRBJ1-1 | . | TRBV18 | CASSPGLGTEAFF | TGTGCCAGCTCGCCGGGGCTCGGCACTGAAGCTTTCTTT